The rows below give T cell receptor beta chains drawn from one sample of a study of cytomegalovirus exposure and HLA in healthy donors. Sequencing was performed with immunoSEQ multiplex PCR; in TCRdb, only in-frame clones are kept and a portion is missing. This repertoire includes approximately 100,000 clones. Source material: PBMCs. Receptors originate from a middle-aged man in good health and CMV-seronegative. CDR3s include the opening cysteine and the closing phenylalanine or tryptophan. Fields, in order: V gene, J gene, D gene, CDR3 protein, CDR3 DNA. D genes are given only for firm matches.

TRBV5-8	TRBJ1-1	NA	CASSLGPGTANTEAFF	TGTGCCAGCAGCTTGGGTCCGGGAACGGCGAACACTGAAGCTTTCTTT
TRBV19	TRBJ1-6	NA	CASSANREGGSPLHF	TGTGCCAGTAGTGCAAATCGAGAGGGAGGATCACCCCTCCACTTT
TRBV4-1	TRBJ1-5	NA	CASSPPGRGRNQPQHF	TGCGCCAGCAGCCCCCCGGGGCGAGGGAGGAATCAGCCCCAGCATTTT
TRBV11-3	TRBJ2-6	NA	CASSLGQGDSGANVLTF	TGTGCCAGCAGCTTAGGTCAGGGCGACTCTGGGGCCAACGTCCTGACTTTC
TRBV4-1	TRBJ1-4	TRBD1	CASSQDHVQGASEKLFF	TGCGCCAGCAGCCAAGATCATGTCCAGGGGGCTTCTGAAAAACTGTTTTTT
TRBV7-8	TRBJ1-1	NA	CASSLGLQSTEAFF	TGTGCCAGCAGCTTAGGACTTCAGAGCACTGAAGCTTTCTTT
TRBV6-1	TRBJ2-3	NA	CASSEVGSTDTQYF	TGTGCCAGCAGTGAAGTTGGCAGCACAGATACGCAGTATTTT
TRBV7-2	TRBJ1-3	TRBD1	CASTPNTGVRGNTIYF	TGTGCCAGCACCCCAAATACAGGGGTGCGGGGAAACACCATATATTTT
TRBV19	TRBJ1-5	NA	CASSIMGQGQPQHF	TGTGCCAGTAGTATCATGGGGCAAGGTCAGCCCCAGCATTTT
TRBV5-5	TRBJ2-7	NA	CASSLGSSGGQYF	TGTGCCAGCAGCTTGGGGTCCAGCGGTGGGCAGTACTTC
TRBV7-9	TRBJ1-1	NA	CASRGGTVTNTEAFF	TGTGCCAGCAGGGGCGGGACGGTTACGAACACTGAAGCTTTCTTT
TRBV2	TRBJ1-2	TRBD1	CASSRTEGAGSGYTF	TGTGCCAGCAGCCGTACAGAGGGGGCCGGGTCTGGCTACACCTTC
TRBV4-2	TRBJ2-5	NA	CASSQDWAQGGEGTQYF	TGTGCCAGCAGCCAAGATTGGGCGCAGGGGGGCGAGGGGACCCAGTACTTC
TRBV6-1	TRBJ1-5	TRBD1	CASSGTTGGGQPQHF	TGTGCCAGCAGTGGCACAACAGGGGGCGGTCAGCCCCAGCATTTT
TRBV10-1	TRBJ2-3	TRBD1	CASSRTGSTDTQYF	TGCGCCAGCAGTAGGACAGGGAGCACAGATACGCAGTATTTT
TRBV2	TRBJ1-2	TRBD1	CASRVGTDVYGYTF	TGTGCCAGCAGGGTAGGGACAGATGTCTATGGCTACACCTTC
TRBV13	TRBJ2-7	TRBD1	CASSSSGTGGLYEQYF	TGTGCCAGCAGCTCCTCCGGGACAGGGGGTTTGTACGAGCAGTACTTC
TRBV19	TRBJ2-6	NA	CASSRGRGFGANVLTF	TGTGCCAGTAGTAGGGGGCGAGGGTTTGGGGCCAACGTCCTGACTTTC
TRBV19	TRBJ2-4	TRBD2	CASSLRLAGGQSAKNIQYF	TGTGCCAGTAGTTTAAGACTAGCGGGGGGGCAATCGGCCAAAAACATTCAGTACTTC
TRBV4-1	TRBJ1-1	TRBD1	CASSQVGTARNTEAFF	TGCGCCAGCAGCCAAGTGGGGACAGCCCGGAACACTGAAGCTTTCTTT